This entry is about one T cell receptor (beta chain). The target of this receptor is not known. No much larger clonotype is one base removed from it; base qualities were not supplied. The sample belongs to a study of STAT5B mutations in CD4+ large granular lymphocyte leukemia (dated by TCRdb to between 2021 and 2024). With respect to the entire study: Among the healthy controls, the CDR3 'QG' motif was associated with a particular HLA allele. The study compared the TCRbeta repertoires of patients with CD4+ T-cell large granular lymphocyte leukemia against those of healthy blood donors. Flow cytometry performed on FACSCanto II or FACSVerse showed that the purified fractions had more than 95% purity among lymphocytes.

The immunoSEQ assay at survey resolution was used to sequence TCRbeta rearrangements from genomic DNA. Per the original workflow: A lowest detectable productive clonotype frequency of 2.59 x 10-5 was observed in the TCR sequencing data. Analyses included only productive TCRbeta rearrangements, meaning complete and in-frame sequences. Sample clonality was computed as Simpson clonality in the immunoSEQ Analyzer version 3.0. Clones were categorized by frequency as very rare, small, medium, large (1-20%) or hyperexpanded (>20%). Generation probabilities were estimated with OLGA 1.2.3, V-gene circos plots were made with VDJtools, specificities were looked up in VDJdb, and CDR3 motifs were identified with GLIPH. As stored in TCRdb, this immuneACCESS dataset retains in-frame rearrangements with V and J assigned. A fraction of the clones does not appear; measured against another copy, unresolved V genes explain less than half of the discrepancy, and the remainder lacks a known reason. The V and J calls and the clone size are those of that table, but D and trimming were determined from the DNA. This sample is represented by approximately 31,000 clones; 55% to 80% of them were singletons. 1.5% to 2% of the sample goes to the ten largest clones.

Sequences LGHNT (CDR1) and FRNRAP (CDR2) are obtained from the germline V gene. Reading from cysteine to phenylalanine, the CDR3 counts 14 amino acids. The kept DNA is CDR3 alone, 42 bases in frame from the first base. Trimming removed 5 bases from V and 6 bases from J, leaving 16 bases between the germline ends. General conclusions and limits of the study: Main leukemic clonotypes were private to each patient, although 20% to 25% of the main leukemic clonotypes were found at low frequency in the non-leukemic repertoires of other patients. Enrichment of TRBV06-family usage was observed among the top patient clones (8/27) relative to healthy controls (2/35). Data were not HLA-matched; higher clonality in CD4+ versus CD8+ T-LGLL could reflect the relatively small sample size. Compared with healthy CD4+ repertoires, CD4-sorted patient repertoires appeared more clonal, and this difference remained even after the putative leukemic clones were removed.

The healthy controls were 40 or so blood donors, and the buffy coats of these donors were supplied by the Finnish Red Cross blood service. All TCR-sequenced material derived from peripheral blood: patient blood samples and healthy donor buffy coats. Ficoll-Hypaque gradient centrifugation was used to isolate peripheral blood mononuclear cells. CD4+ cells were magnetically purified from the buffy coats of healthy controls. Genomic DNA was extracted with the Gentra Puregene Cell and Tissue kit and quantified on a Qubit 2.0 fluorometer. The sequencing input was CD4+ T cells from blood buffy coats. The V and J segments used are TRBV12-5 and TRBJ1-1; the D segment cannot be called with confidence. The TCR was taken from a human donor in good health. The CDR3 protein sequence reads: CASGLVARAAEAFF. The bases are TGTGCTAGTGGTCTCGTTGCCCGGGCCGCTGAAGCTTTCTTT.